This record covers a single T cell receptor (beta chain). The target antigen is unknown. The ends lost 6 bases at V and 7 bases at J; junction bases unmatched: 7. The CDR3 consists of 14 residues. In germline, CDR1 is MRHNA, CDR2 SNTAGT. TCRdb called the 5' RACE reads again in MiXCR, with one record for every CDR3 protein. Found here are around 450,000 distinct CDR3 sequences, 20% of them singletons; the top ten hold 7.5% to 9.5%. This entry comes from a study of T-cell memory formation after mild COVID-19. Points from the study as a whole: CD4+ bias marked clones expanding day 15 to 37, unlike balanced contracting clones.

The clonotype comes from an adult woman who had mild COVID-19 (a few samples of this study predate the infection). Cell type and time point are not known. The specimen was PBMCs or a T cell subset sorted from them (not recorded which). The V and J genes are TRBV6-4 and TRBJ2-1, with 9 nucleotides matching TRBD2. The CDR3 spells CASRQSGRSNEQFF. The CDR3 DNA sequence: TGTGCCAGCAGGCAAAGCGGGAGGTCTAATGAGCAGTTCTTC.